A single sample is the source of the 11 T cell receptor beta chains below, sequenced in a study of blood T cell repertoires in COVID-19. Produced via immunoSEQ multiplex PCR; TCRdb's table is partial and in-frame only. This sample has 210,000 or so clones, with 80% found just once. The sequencing sample was made of peripheral blood. The source of these receptors is a human donor in a cohort sampled during active COVID-19.

V usage is TRBV4-3 and J usage is TRBJ1-5; 7 bases map to TRBD1. The J segment lost 5 bases and the V segment lost 5 bases, leaving 9 bases of the junction unmatched. The CDR3 sequence is 15 residues long. Germline assignment: CDR1 LGHNA and CDR2 YSLEER. CDR3 nucleotides: TGCGCCAGCAGCTTCGATCGGCAGGGGGATCAGCCCCAGCATTTT. It yields the protein CASSFDRQGDQPQHF.

The CDR3 DNA is TGTGCCAGCAACCCGCGGGGGGCGGACTATGGCTACACCTTC. Protein: CASNPRGADYGYTF. The chain uses TRBV9 and TRBJ1-2; TRBD1 is a possible D gene (6 bases). Germline V gene lookup returns CDR1 SGDLS and CDR2 YYNGEE. V was cut by 6 bases and J by 3 bases, with 15 bases left in between. CDR3 length equals 14 residues.

V is TRBV20-1 and J is TRBJ1-5, with D unresolved. The CDR3 contains 11 residues. CDR1 is DFQATT and CDR2 is SNEGSKA in the germline V gene (reference sequence). The germline V and J ends were trimmed by 4 bases and 4 bases, with 5 bases remaining between them. The CDR3 loop is CSAIKNQPQHF. The CDR3 bases are TGCAGTGCTATCAAAAATCAGCCCCAGCATTTT.

The chain joins TRBV7-9 to TRBJ2-7; a possible D gene is TRBD1 (5 bases). Germline CDR1 reads SEHNR; CDR2 reads FQNEAQ (reference sequence). The length of the CDR3 is 14 residues. Trimming removed 5 bases from V and 6 bases from J, with 17 bases in between. The CDR3 DNA reads as TGTGCCAGCAGCACCCAGGGCGAGTGGGGCGAGCAGTACTTC. This encodes CASSTQGEWGEQYF.

The chain recombines TRBV28 with TRBJ1-2, with TRBD1 matching 8 bases. The CDR3 has 13 residues. Germline V gene sequence: CDR1 MDHEN, CDR2 SYDVKM. Losses at the gene ends were 5 bases for V and 8 bases for J; bases not matched to a gene: 7. This CDR3 is CASSQGARGGYTF. CDR3 in DNA: TGTGCCAGCAGTCAGGGGGCTAGGGGAGGCTACACCTTC.

The CDR3 loop reads CASSQGQGRPPLHF. The CDR3 nucleotides are TGTGCCAGCAGCCAAGGACAGGGAAGGCCACCCCTCCACTTT. J is TRBJ1-6 and V is TRBV7-9; 8 bases match TRBD1. Germline loops: CDR1 SEHNR, CDR2 FQNEAQ (reference sequence). The CDR3 totals 14 residues. The junction had 8 bases not matched to a gene; V was cut back by 5 bases and J by 11 bases. Combining the CDR3 with reference TRBV7-9 and TRBJ1-6 gives the whole variable domain DTGVSQNPRHKITKRGQNVTFRCDPISEHNRLYWYRQTLGQGPEFLTYFQNEAQLEKSRLLSDRFSAERPKGSFSTLEIQRTEQGDSAMYLCASSQGQGRPPLHFGNGTRLTVT.

This chain uses TRBV9 with TRBJ2-7; possibly TRBD1 for D (5 bases). V lost 0 bases, J lost 5 bases, and 9 bases lay in between. The length of the CDR3 is 13 residues. The germline gives CDR1 SGDLS, CDR2 YYNGEE. CDR3 residues: CASSVEWGHEQYF. CDR3 DNA: TGTGCCAGCAGCGTAGAGTGGGGCCACGAGCAGTACTTC.

This chain connects TRBV19 to TRBJ2-5, with TRBD2 matching 8 bases. The CDR3 totals 15 residues. Trimming at V came to 8 bases and at J to 5 bases, leaving 13 bases not matched to a gene. Germline V lookup: CDR1 LNHDA, CDR2 SQIVND (reference sequence). CDR3 sequence: CASRKTGTSPETQYF. CDR3 DNA: TGTGCCAGTCGGAAAACCGGGACTAGTCCCGAGACCCAGTACTTC.

The gene calls are TRBV27 and TRBJ1-1, with a tentative D call TRBD1 (5 bases). Trimming shortened V by 5 bases and J by 1 base, and 11 bases separated the two germline ends. The length of the CDR3 is 14 residues. Germline-derived CDR1 and CDR2 are MNHEY and SMNVEV (reference sequence). The CDR3: CASSPLDRNTEAFF. CDR3 sequence (DNA): TGTGCCAGCAGTCCCCTAGACAGGAACACTGAAGCTTTCTTT.

The chain joins TRBV15 to TRBJ2-5; 11 bases line up with TRBD2. This CDR3 is built from 17 residues. CDR1 and CDR2 from the germline V gene are LNHNV and YYDKDF (reference sequence). Trimming at V came to 1 base and at J to 4 bases, leaving 8 bases not matched to a gene. The CDR3 loop is CATSRGFYGTSGETQYF. The CDR3 nucleotides read TGTGCCACCAGCAGAGGCTTTTACGGGACTAGCGGAGAGACCCAGTACTTC.

This chain joins TRBV5-6 and TRBJ1-5, with 9 bases aligning to TRBD1. Germline-derived CDR1 and CDR2 are SGHDT and YYEEEE. V lost 0 bases, J lost 1 base, and 2 bases stayed unmatched. This CDR3 has 16 amino acids. DNA of the CDR3: TGTGCCAGCAGCTTGGGGGGACAGGGAAGCAATCAGCCCCAGCATTTT. Translation gives CASSLGGQGSNQPQHF.